This T cell receptor beta chain was profiled in a study of T cells in Graves' hyperthyroidism and ophthalmopathy. Germline V gives CDR1 MDHEN, CDR2 SYDVKM. Trimming removed 6 bases from V and 2 bases from J, with 14 bases in between. This CDR3 spans 14 amino acids. RNA transcripts yielded amplified TCR beta CDR3 regions. The TCR CDR3 first-round RT-PCR relied on the HTBI primer set. One entry per CDR3 protein, called by TCRdb with MiXCR from the multiplex PCR reads. The sample carries approximately 620,000 distinct CDR3 sequences, approximately 15% recorded once. This clonotype came up a few times. The sample was blood. This chain uses TRBV28 with TRBJ2-7, with D perhaps assigned TRBD1 or TRBD2 (6 bases each). The source is a woman between 40 and 50 years old with Graves' ophthalmopathy. The CDR3 DNA sequence: TGTGCCAGCAGGACCCCCGGGGGCCCCTACGAGCAGTACTTC. It yields the protein CASRTPGGPYEQYF.